This T cell receptor beta chain was observed in a study of Graves' ophthalmopathy and Graves' hyperthyroidism. Study findings and constraints: Cross-validated, the 13-signature model showed 87.88%/81.08% sensitivity/specificity, and 80%/75% in the test set.

This clonotype was counted ten times or more. Its antigen remains unidentified. For repertoire sequencing, the TCR beta CDR3 regions were amplified from RNA transcripts. First-round RT-PCR used HTBI primers; second-round multiplex PCR followed. TCRdb re-analysed the multiplex PCR reads in MiXCR, keeping a single row per CDR3 protein. The sample includes about 740,000 distinct CDR3 sequences, 35% to 50% of them seen just once. The TCR sequence derives from an adult man with Graves' ophthalmopathy. The specimen was peripheral blood.

As DNA, the CDR3 is TGTGCCAGCAGCTTAGCCGGGGCTAGGGGCTACACCTTC. Its protein product is CASSLAGARGYTF. The J gene is TRBJ1-2, the V gene TRBV7-3; a weak D match, TRBD1 (5 bases). Per the germline V gene, CDR1 is SGHTA and CDR2 is FQGTGA. The CDR3 is 13 amino acids. V gave up 2 bases and J gave up 8 bases, with 12 bases separating them. The entire variable domain, with the rest obtained from reference TRBV7-3 and TRBJ1-2, is as follows: GAGVSQTPSNKVTEKGKYVELRCDPISGHTALYWYRQSLGQGPEFLIYFQGTGAADDSGLPNDRFFAVRPEGSVSTLKIQRTERGDSAVYLCASSLAGARGYTFGSGTRLTVV.